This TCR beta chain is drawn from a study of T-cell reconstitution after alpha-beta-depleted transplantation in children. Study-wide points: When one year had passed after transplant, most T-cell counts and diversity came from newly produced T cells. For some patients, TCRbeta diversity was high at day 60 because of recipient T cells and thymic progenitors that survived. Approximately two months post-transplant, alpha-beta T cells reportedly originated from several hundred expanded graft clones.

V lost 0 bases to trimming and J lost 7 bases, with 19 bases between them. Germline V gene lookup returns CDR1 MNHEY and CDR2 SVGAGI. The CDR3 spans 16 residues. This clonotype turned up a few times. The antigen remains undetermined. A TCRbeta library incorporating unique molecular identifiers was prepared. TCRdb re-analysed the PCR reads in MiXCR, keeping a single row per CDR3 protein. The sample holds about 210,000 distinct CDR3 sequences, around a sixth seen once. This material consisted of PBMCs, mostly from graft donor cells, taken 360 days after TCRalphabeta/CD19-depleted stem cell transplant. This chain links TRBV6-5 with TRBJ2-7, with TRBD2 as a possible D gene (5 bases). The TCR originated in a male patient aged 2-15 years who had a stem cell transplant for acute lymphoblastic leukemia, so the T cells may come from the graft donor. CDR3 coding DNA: TGTGCCAGCAGTTACTCGACACGGCCTGTGTCGGGGGAGCAGTACTTC. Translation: CASSYSTRPVSGEQYF.